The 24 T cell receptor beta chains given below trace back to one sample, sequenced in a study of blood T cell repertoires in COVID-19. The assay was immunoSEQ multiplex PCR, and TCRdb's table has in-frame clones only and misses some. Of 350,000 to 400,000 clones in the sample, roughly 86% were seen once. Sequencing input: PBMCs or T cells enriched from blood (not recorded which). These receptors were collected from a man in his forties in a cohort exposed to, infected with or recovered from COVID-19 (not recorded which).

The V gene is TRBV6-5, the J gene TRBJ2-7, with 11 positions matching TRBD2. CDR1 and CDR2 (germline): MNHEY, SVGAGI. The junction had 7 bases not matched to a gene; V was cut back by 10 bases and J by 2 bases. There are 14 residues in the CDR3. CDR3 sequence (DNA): TGTGCCACCCGACTAGCGGGAAGGCCCTACGAGCAGTACTTC. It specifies CATRLAGRPYEQYF.

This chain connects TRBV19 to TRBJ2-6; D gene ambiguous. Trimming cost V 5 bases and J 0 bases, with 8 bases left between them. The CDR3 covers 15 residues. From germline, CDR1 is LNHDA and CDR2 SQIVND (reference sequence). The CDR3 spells CASSAIRSGANVLTF. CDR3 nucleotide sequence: TGTGCCAGTAGTGCTATCCGCTCTGGGGCCAACGTCCTGACTTTC.

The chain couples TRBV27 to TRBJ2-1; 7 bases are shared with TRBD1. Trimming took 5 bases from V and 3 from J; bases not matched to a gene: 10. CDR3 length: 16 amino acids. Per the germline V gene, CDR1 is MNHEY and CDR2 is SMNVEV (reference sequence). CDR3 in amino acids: CASSTLQGILYNEQFF. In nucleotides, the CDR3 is TGTGCCAGCAGTACTCTACAGGGGATCCTCTACAATGAGCAGTTCTTC.

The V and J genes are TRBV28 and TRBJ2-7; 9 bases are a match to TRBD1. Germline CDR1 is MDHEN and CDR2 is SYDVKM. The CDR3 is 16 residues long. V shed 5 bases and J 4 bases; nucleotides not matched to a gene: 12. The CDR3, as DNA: TGTGCCAGCAGTCTGGCTACAGGGGGCCGAAATTACGAGCAGTACTTC. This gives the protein CASSLATGGRNYEQYF.

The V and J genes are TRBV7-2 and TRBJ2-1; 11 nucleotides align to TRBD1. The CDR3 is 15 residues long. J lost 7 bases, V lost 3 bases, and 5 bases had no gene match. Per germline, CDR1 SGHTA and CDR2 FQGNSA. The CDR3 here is CASSFGGQGVNEQFF. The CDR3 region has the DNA TGTGCCAGCAGCTTCGGGGGACAGGGGGTGAATGAGCAGTTCTTC.

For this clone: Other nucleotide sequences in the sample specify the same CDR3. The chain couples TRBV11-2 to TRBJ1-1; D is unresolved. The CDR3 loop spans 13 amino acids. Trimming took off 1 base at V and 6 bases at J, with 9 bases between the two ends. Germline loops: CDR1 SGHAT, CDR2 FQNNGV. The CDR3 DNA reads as TGTGCCAGCAGCTTAGTGGGGAGGGCTGAAGCTTTCTTT. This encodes CASSLVGRAEAFF.

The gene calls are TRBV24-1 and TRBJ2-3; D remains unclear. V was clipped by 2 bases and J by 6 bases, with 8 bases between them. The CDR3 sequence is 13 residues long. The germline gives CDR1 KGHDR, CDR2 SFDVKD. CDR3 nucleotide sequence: TGTGCCACCAGTGATTGGGTCGGGGATACGCAGTATTTT. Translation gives CATSDWVGDTQYF.

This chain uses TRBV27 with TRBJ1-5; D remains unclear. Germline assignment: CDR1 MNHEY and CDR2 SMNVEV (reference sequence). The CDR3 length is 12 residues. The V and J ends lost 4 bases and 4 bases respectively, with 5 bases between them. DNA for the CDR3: TGTGCCAGCAGTTACGGTAATCAGCCCCAGCATTTT. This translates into CASSYGNQPQHF.

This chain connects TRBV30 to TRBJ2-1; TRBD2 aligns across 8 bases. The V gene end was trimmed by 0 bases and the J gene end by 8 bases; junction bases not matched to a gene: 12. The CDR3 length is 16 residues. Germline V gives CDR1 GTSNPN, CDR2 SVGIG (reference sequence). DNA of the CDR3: TGTGCCTGGAGTGTTTGGGTGAGCAGCGGGAGAGATGAGCAGTTCTTC. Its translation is CAWSVWVSSGRDEQFF.

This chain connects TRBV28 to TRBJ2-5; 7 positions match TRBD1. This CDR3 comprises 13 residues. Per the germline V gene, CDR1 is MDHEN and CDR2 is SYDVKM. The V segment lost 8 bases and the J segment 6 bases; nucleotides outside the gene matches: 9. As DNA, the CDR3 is TGTGCCAGCCGTGAACAGGGGAAACAGACCCAGTACTTC. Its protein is CASREQGKQTQYF.

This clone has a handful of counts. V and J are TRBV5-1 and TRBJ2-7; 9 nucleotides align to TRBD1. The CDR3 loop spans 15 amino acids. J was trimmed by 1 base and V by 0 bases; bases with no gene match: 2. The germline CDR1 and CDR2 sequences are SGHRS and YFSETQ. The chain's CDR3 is CASSLAGQGSYEQYF. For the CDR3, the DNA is TGCGCCAGCAGCTTGGCGGGACAGGGTTCCTACGAGCAGTACTTC.

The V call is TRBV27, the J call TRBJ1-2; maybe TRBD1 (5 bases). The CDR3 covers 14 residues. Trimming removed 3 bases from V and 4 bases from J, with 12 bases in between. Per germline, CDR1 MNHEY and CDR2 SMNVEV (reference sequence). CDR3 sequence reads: CASSFQGDAYGYTF. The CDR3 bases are TGTGCCAGCAGTTTCCAGGGTGATGCCTATGGCTACACCTTC.

The DNA for the CDR3 is TGCGCCAGCAGCCAAGGTGCTAGCGGGGGCCAAGAGACCCAGTACTTC. This codes for CASSQGASGGQETQYF. The J gene is TRBJ2-5, the V gene TRBV4-1; 10 bases fit TRBD2. The CDR3 is made up of 16 amino acids. J was trimmed by 1 base and V by 1 base; bases with no gene match: 3. Germline CDR1 MGHRA, CDR2 YSYEKL.

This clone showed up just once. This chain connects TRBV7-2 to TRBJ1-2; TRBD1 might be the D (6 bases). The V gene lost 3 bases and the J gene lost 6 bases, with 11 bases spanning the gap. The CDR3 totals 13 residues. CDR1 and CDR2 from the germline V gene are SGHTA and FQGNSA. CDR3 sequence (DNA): TGTGCCAGCAGCTTGACAGGAAGGAATGGCTACACCTTC. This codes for CASSLTGRNGYTF.

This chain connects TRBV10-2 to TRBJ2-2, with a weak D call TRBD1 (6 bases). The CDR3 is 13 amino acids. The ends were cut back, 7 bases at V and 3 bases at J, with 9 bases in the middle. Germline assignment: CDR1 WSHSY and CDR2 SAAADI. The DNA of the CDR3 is TGCGCCAGCACCAGGGGTGACACCGGGGAGCTGTTTTTT. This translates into CASTRGDTGELFF.

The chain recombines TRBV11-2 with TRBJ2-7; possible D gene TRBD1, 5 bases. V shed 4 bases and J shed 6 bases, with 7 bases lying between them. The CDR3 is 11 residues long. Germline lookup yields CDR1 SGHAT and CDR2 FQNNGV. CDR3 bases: TGTGCCAGCAGCTCAGGGTCCGAGCAGTACTTC. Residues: CASSSGSEQYF.

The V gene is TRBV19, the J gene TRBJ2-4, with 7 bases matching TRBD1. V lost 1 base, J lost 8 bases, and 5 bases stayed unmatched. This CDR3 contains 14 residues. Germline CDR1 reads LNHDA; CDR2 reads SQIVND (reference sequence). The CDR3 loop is CASSIGGGSDIQYF. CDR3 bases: TGTGCCAGTAGTATAGGAGGGGGCAGTGACATTCAGTACTTC. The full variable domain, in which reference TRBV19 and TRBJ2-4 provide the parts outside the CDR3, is DGGITQSPKYLFRKEGQNVTLSCEQNLNHDAMYWYRQDPGQGLRLIYYSQIVNDFQKGDIAEGYSVSREKKESFPLTVTSAQKNPTAFYLCASSIGGGSDIQYFGAGTRLSVL.

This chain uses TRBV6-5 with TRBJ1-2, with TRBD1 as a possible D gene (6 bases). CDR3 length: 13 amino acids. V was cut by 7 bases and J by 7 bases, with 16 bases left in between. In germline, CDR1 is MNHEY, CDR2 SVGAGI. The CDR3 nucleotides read TGTGCCAGCACCGCGGACAGCCTTCCTGGCTACACCTTC. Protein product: CASTADSLPGYTF.

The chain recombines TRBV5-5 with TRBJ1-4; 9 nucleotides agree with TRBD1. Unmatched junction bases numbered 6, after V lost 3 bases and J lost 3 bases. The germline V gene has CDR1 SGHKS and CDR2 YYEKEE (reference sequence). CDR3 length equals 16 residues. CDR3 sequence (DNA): TGTGCCAGCAGCTCACCCGGGACAGGGTCTAATGAAAAACTGTTTTTT. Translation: CASSSPGTGSNEKLFF.

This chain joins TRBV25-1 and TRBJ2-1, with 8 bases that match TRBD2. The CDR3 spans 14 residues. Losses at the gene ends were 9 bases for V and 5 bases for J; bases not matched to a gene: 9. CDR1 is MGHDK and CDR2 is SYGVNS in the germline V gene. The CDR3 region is CASKIAGRDNEQFF. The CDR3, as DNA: TGTGCCAGTAAGATAGCGGGAAGAGACAATGAGCAGTTCTTC.

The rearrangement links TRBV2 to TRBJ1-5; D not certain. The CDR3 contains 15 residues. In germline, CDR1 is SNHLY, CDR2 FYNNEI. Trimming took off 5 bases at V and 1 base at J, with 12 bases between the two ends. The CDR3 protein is CASSRNFGSNQPQHF. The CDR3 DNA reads TGTGCCAGCAGTCGTAACTTCGGGAGCAATCAGCCCCAGCATTTT.

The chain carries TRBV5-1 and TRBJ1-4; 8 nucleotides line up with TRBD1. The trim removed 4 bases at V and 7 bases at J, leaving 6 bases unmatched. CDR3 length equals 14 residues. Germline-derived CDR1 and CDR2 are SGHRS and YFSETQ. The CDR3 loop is CASSAGQASEKLFF. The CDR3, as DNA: TGCGCCAGCAGCGCGGGACAGGCCTCTGAAAAACTGTTTTTT. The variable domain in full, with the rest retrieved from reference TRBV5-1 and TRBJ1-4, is KAGVTQTPRYLIKTRGQQVTLSCSPISGHRSVSWYQQTPGQGLQFLFEYFSETQRNKGNFPGRFSGRQFSNSRSEMNVSTLELGDSALYLCASSAGQASEKLFFGSGTQLSVL.

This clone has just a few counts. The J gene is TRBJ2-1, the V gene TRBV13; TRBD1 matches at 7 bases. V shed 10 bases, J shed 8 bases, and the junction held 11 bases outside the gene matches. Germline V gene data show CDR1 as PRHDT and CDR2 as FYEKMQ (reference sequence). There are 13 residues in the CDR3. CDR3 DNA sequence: TGTGCCACCAAGAAGACAGGGAGCGATGAGCAGTTCTTC. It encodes CATKKTGSDEQFF.

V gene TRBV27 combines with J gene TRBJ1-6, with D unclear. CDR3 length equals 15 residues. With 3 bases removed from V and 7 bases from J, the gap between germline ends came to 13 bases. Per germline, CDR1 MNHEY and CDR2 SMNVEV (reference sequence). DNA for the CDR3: TGTGCCAGCAGTTTTTGGCGGATACAAAATTCACCCCTCCACTTT. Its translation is CASSFWRIQNSPLHF.